This T cell receptor beta chain was identified during a study of shared clonotypes between healthy human individuals. General study points: It was anticipated that sequencing depth would influence how many clonotypes donors shared. It was the few donors that limited the genetic and exposure-history diversity represented.

CDR1 is DFQATT, CDR2 SNEGSKA, per germline (reference sequence). The CDR3 covers 11 residues. Worth noting for this clone: Antigen specificity is unknown. One junction end disagrees with the germline gene, perhaps due to a read error.

Produced via immunoSEQ multiplex PCR; TCRdb's table is partial and in-frame only. The sample has some 1,400,000 clones; roughly 96% are singletons. The split of CD4+ cells yielded CD45RA+ naive and CD45RA-negative memory subsets. The specimen was naive CD4+ T cells sorted from blood. Subset defined: CD45RA+ positively selected. The receptor comes from a man aged 25-45 years in good health. The J gene is TRBJ1-1, the V gene TRBV20-1, with D unclear. DNA of the CDR3: TGCAGTCCTAGGGTAAACACTGAAGCTTTCTTT. This codes for CSPRVNTEAFF.